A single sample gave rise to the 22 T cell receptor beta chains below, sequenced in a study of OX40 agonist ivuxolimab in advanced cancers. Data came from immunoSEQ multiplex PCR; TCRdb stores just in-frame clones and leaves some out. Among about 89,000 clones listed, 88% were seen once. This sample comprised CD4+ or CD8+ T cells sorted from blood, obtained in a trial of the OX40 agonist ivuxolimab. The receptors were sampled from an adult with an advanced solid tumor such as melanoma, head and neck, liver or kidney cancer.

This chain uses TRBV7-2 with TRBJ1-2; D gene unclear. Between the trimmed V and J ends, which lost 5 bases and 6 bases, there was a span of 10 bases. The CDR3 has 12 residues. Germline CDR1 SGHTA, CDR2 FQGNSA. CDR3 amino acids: CASSPSQNGYTF. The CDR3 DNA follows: TGTGCCAGCAGCCCATCACAGAATGGCTACACCTTC.

The CDR3 here is CASSLANRTRYEQYF. The CDR3 DNA reads as TGTGCCAGCAGCTTGGCCAATCGAACCCGCTACGAGCAGTACTTC. The chain carries TRBV5-4 and TRBJ2-7, with D unclear. Germline V lookup: CDR1 SGHNT, CDR2 YYREEE (reference sequence). Trimming shortened V by 0 bases and J by 3 bases, and 13 bases separated the two germline ends. The CDR3 is 15 amino acids.

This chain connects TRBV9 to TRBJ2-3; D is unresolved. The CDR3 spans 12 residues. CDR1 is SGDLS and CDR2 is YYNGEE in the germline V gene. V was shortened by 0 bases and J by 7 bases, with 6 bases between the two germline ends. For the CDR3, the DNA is TGTGCCAGCAGCGTAGAGCGCAATACGCAGTATTTT. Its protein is CASSVERNTQYF.

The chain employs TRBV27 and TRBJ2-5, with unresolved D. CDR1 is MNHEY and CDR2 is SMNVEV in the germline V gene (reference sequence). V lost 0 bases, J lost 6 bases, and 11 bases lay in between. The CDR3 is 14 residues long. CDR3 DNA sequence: TGTGCCAGCAGTTTATCGCCCCCCGCGAAGACCCAGTACTTC. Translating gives CASSLSPPAKTQYF.

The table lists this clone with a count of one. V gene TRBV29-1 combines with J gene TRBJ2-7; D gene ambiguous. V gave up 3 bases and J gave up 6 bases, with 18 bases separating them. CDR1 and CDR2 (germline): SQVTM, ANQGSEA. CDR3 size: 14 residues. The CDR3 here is CSVESYSPTAEQYF. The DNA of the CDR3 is TGCAGCGTTGAGTCCTACTCACCTACGGCCGAGCAGTACTTC.

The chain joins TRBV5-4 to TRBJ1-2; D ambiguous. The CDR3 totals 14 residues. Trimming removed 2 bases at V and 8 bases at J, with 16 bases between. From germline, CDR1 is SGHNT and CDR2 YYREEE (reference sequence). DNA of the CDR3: TGTGCCAGCAGCTTTAAGGACTTTAAAGGGGGCTACACCTTC. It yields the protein CASSFKDFKGGYTF. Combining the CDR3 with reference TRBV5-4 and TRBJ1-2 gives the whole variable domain ETGVTQSPTHLIKTRGQQVTLRCSSQSGHNTVSWYQQALGQGPQFIFQYYREEENGRGNFPPRFSGLQFPNYSSELNVNALELDDSALYLCASSFKDFKGGYTFGSGTRLTVV.

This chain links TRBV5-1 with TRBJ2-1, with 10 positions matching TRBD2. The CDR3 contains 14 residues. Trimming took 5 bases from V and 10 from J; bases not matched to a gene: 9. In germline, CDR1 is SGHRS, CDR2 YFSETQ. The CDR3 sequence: CASSSGTSAVEQFF. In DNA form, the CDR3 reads TGCGCCAGCAGTTCGGGGACTAGCGCAGTAGAGCAGTTCTTC.

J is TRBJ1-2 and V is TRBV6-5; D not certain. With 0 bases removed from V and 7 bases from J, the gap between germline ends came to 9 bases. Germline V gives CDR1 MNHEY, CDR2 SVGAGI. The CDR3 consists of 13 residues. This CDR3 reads CASSYSMSGGYTF. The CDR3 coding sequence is TGTGCCAGCAGTTACTCGATGTCAGGTGGCTACACCTTC.

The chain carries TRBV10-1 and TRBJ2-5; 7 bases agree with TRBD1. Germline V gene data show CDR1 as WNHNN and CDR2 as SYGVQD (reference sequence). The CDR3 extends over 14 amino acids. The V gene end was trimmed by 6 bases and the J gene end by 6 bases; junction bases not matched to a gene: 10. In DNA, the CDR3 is TGCGCCAGCAGCCTGTCACAGGGGACGAAGACCCAGTACTTC. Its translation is CASSLSQGTKTQYF.

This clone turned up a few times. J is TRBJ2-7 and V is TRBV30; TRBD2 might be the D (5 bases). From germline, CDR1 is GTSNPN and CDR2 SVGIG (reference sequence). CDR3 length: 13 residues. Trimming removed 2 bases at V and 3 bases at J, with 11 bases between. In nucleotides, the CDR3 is TGTGCCTGGAGTATCGGGGTTTACTACGAGCAGTACTTC. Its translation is CAWSIGVYYEQYF.

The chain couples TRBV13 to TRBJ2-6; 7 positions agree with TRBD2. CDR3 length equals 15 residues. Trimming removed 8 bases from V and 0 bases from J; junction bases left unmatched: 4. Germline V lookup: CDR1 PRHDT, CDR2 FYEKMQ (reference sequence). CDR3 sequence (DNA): TGTGCCAGCCGGGGGGTTCACTCTGGGGCCAACGTCCTGACTTTC. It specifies CASRGVHSGANVLTF.

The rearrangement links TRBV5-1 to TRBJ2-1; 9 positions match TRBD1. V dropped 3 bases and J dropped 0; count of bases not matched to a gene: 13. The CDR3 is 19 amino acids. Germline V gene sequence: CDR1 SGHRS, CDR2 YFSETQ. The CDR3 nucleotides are TGCGCCAGCAGCTACGCTCGGGGACAGGGTCACGGCTCCTACAATGAGCAGTTCTTC. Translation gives CASSYARGQGHGSYNEQFF.

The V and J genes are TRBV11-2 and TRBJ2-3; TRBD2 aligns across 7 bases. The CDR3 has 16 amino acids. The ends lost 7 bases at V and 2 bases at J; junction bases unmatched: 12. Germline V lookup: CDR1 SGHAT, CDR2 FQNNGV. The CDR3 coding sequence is TGTGCCAGCACCATTAGCGGCCGGGGGGACACAGATACGCAGTATTTT. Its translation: CASTISGRGDTDTQYF. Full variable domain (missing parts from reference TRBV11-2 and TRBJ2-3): EAGVAQSPRYKIIEKRQSVAFWCNPISGHATLYWYQQILGQGPKLLIQFQNNGVVDDSQLPKDRFSAERLKGVDSTLKIQPAKLEDSAVYLCASTISGRGDTDTQYFGPGTRLTVL.

The CDR3 reads CASSMSGELFF. CDR3 DNA sequence: TGTGCCAGTAGTATGTCCGGGGAGCTGTTTTTT. The rearrangement links TRBV19 to TRBJ2-2, with D unclear. V lost 3 bases, J lost 6 bases, and 2 bases lay in between. Germline loops: CDR1 LNHDA, CDR2 SQIVND (reference sequence). This CDR3 comprises 11 residues.

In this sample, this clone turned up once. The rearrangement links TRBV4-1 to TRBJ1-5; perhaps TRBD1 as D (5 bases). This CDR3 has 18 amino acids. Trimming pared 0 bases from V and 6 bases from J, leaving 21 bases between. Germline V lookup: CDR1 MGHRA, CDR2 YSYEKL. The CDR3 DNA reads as TGCGCCAGCAGCCAAGAGACGAGTGCAGGGAACTCGGGTCAGCCCCAGCATTTT. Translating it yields CASSQETSAGNSGQPQHF.

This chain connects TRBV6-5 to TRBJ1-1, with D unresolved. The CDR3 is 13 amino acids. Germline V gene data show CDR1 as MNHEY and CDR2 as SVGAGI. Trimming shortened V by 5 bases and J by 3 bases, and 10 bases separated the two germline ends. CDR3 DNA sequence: TGTGCCAGCAGTGCCATGAGGTACACTGAAGCTTTCTTT. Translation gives CASSAMRYTEAFF.

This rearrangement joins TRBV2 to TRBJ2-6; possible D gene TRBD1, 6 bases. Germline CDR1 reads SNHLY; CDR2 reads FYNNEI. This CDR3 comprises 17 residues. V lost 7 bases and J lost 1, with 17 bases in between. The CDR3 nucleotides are TGTGCCAGCACCGTCGGCGCCAGGGGTTCTGGGGCCAACGTCCTGACTTTC. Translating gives CASTVGARGSGANVLTF.

CDR3 sequence (DNA): TGTGCCATCAGTGAGGGCGGGGGGGCCGGAGATACGCAGTATTTT. Amino acids: CAISEGGGAGDTQYF. This chain uses TRBV10-3 with TRBJ2-3, with 9 bases lining up with TRBD2. The germline CDR1 and CDR2 sequences are ENHRY and SYGVKD. This CDR3 is built from 15 residues. Trimming took 2 bases from V and 5 from J; bases not matched to a gene: 5.

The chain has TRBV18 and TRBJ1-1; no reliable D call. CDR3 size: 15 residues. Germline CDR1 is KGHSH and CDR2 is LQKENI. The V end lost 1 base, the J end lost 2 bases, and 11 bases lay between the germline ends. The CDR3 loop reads CASSPRAELNTEAFF. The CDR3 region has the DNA TGTGCCAGCTCACCACGGGCGGAACTAAACACTGAAGCTTTCTTT.

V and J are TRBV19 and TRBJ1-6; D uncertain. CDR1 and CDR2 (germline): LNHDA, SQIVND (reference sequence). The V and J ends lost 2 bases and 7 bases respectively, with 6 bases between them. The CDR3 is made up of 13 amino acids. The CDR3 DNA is TGTGCCAGTAGTATAAGAGCAAATTCACCCCTCCACTTT. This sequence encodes CASSIRANSPLHF.

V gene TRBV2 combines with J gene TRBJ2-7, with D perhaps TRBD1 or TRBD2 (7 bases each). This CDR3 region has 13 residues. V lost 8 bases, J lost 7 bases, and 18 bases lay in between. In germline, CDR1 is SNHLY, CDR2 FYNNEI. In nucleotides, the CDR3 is TGTGCCAGCTTACAGGGGAGGGCGGGGGAGCAGTACTTC. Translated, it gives CASLQGRAGEQYF.

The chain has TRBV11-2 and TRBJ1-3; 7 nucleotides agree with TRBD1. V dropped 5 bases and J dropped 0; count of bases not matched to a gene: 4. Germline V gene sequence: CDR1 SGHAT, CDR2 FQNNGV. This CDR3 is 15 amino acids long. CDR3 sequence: CASSVGTVSGNTIYF. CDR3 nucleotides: TGTGCCAGCAGCGTCGGGACAGTCTCTGGAAACACCATATATTTT.